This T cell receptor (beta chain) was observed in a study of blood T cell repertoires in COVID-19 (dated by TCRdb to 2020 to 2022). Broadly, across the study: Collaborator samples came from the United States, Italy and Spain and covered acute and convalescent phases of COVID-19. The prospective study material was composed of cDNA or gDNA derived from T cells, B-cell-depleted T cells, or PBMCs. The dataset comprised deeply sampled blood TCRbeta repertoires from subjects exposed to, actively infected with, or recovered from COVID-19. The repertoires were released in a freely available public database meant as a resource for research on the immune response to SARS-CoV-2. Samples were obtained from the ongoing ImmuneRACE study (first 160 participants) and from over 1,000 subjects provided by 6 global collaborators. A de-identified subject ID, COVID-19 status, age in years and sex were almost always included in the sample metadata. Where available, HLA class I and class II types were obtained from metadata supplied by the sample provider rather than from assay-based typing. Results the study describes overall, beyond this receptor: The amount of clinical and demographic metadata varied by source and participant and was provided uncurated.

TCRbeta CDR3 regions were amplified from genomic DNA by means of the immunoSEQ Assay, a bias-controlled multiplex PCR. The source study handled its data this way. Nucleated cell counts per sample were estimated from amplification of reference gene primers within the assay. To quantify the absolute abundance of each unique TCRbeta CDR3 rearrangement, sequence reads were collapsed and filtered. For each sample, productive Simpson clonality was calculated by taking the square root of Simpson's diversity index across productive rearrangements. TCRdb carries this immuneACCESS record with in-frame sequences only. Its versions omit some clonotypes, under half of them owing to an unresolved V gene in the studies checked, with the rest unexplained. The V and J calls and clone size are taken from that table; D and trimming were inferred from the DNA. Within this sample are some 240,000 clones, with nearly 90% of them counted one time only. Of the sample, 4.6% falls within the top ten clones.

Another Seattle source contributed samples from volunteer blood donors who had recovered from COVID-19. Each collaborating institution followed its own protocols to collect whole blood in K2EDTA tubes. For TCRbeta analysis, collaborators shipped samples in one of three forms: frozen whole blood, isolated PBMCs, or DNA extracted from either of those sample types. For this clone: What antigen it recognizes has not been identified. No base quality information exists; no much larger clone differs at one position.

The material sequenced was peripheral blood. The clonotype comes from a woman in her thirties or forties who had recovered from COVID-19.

In nucleotide form, the sequence is TGTGCCACCAAGAACACCGGGGAGCTGTTTTTT. Its translation is CATKNTGELFF. The chain is assembled from TRBV2 and TRBJ2-2; confidence is insufficient to name the D gene. Its CDR3 holds 11 amino acids, cysteine through phenylalanine. Kept here is only the CDR3 DNA, which spans 33 bases and is read in frame from base 1. Sequences SNHLY (CDR1) and FYNNEI (CDR2) are obtained from the germline V gene. The germline ends are 4 bases apart after V is trimmed by 10 bases and J by 1 base.